This T cell receptor (beta chain) was retrieved from a study of beta chain features in type 1 diabetes. As for the study in general: When patients were set against healthy donors, age, gender and cell yields were similar. Regarding the study as a whole: Compared to healthy donors, patients appeared to have naive, central memory and Treg TCRB repertoires that were more alike.

Germline CDR1 reads SGHAT; CDR2 reads FQNNGV. The CDR3 has 17 residues. With V trimmed by 1 base and J by 5 bases, 12 bases remained unmatched. As every portion of the isolated RNA was reverse transcribed, the sequencing read expressed TCRB transcripts. The data were produced by immunoSEQ multiplex PCR, yet TCRdb's version contains in-frame clones alone and is incomplete. Seen here are some 250,000 clones, roughly 30% observed once, and the top ten hold 4%. Sorting based on CD45RO/CCR7/CD25/CD127/CD95/CD27 separated CD4+ naive, central memory, regulatory and stem cell-like memory cells. This clone was seen more than once but under ten times. Its specificity is unknown.

The sequenced sample was central memory CD4+ T cells from blood. The TCR originated in a man aged 30 to 39 in good health. The V call is TRBV11-2, the J call TRBJ2-7; 9 bases are shared with TRBD1. The CDR3 reads CASSLVFSTGGYHEQYF. The CDR3 coding sequence is TGTGCCAGCAGCTTAGTGTTTTCGACAGGGGGGTATCACGAGCAGTACTTC.